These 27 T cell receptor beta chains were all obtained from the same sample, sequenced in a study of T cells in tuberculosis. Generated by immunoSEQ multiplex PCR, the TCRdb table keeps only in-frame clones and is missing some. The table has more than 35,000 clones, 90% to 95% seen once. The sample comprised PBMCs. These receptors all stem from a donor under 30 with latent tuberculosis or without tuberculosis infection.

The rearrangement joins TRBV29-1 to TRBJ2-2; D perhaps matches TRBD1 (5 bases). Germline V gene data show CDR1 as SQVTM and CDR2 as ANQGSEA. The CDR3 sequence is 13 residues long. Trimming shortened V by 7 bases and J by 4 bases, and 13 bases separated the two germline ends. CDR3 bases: TGCAGCGCTGGCCAGGGTAGCACCGGGGAGCTGTTTTTT. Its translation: CSAGQGSTGELFF.

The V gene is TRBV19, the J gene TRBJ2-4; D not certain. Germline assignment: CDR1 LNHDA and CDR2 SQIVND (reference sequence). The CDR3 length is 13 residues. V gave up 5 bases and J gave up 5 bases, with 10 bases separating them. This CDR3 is CASSSVAENIQYF. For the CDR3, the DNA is TGTGCCAGTAGTTCTGTGGCGGAAAACATTCAGTACTTC.

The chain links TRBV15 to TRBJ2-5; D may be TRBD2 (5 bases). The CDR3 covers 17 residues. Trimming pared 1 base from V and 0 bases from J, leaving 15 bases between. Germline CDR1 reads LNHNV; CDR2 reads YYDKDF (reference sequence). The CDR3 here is CATSRGRSGEYQETQYF. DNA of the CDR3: TGTGCCACCAGCAGAGGACGGTCCGGGGAGTACCAAGAGACCCAGTACTTC.

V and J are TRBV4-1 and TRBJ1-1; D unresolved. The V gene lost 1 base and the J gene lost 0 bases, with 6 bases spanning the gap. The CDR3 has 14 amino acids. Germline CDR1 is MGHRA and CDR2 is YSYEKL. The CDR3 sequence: CASSQGAMNTEAFF. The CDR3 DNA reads TGCGCCAGCAGCCAAGGGGCAATGAACACTGAAGCTTTCTTT.

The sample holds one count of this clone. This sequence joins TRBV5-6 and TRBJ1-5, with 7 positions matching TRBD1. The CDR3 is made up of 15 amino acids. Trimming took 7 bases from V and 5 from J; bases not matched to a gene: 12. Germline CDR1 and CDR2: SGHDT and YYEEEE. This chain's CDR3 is CASSRTGERYQPQHF. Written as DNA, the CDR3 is TGTGCCAGCTCCCGGACAGGAGAGAGATATCAGCCCCAGCATTTT. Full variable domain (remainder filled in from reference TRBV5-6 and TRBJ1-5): DAGVTQSPTHLIKTRGQQVTLRCSPKSGHDTVSWYQQALGQGPQFIFQYYEEEERQRGNFPDRFSGHQFPNYSSELNVNALLLGDSALYLCASSRTGERYQPQHFGDGTRLSIL.

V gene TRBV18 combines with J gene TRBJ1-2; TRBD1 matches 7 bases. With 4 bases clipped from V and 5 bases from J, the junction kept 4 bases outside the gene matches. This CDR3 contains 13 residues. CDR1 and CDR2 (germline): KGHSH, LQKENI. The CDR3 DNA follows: TGTGCCAGCTCACAAGGACAGGATTATGGCTACACCTTC. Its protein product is CASSQGQDYGYTF.

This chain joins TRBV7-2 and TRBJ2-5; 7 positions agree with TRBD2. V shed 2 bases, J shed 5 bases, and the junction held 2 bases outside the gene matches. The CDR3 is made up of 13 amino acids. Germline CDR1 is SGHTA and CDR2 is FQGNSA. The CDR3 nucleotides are TGTGCCAGCAGCTTAAGGACTAGTGAGACCCAGTACTTC. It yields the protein CASSLRTSETQYF.

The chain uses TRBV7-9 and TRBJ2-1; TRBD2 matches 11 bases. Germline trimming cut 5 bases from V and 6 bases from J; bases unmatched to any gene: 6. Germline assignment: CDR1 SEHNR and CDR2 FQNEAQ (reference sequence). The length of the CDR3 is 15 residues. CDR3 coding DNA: TGTGCCAGCAGCCCCCGTCTAGCGGGAGGCAATGAGCAGTTCTTC. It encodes CASSPRLAGGNEQFF.

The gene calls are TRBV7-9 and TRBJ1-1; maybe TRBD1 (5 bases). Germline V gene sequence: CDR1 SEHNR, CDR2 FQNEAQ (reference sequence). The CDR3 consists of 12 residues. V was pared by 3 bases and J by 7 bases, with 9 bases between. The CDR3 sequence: CASSLGQDEAFF. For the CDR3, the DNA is TGTGCCAGCAGCTTGGGGCAGGATGAAGCTTTCTTT.

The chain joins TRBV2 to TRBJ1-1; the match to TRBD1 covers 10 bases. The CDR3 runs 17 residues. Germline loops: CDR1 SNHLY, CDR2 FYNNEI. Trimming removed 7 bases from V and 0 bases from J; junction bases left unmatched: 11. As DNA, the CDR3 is TGTGCCAGCATTGAGATCGGACAGGGGGATGTGAACACTGAAGCTTTCTTT. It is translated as CASIEIGQGDVNTEAFF.

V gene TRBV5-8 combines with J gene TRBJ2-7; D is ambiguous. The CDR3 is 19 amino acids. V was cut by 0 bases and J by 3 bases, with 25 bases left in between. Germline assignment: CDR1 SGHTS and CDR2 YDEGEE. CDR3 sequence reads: CASSLETSFAYQLSYEQYF. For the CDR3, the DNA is TGTGCCAGCAGCTTGGAGACAAGTTTTGCCTACCAGCTAAGCTACGAGCAGTACTTC.

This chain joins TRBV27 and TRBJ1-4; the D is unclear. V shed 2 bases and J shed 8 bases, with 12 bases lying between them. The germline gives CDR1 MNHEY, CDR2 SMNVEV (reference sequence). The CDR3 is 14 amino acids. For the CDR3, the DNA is TGTGCCAGCAGTTTAGAGGGTTTTGGAGAAAAACTGTTTTTT. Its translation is CASSLEGFGEKLFF.

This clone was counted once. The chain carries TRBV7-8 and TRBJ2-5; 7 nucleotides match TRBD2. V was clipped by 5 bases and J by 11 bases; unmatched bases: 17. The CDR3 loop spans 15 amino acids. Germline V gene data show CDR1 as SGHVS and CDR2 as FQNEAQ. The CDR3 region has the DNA TGTGCCAGCAGCCCCTGGACTAGTTGGCGGGGAGAGCAGTACTTC. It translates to CASSPWTSWRGEQYF.

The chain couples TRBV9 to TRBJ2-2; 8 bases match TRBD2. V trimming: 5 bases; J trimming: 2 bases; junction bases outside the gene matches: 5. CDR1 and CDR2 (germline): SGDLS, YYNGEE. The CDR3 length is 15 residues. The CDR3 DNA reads TGTGCCAGCAGACCCCTAGCGGGCAACACCGGGGAGCTGTTTTTT. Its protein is CASRPLAGNTGELFF.

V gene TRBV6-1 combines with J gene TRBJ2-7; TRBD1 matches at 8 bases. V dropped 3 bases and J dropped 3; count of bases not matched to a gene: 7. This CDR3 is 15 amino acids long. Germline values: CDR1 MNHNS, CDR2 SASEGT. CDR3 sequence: CASSEGTGVYYEQYF. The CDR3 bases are TGTGCCAGCAGTGAGGGGACAGGAGTCTACTACGAGCAGTACTTC.

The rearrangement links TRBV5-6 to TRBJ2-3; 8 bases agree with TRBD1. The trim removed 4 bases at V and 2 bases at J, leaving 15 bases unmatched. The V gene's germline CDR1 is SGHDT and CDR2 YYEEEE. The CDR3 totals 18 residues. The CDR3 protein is CASSTRTGIVEFTDTQYF. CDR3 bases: TGTGCCAGCAGCACCAGGACAGGGATAGTGGAATTCACAGATACGCAGTATTTT.

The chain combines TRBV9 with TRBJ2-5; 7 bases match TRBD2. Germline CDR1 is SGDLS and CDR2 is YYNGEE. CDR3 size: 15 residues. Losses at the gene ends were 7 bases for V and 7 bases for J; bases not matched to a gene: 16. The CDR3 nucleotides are TGTGCCAGCGCCCCCACGGGAGGAGGTGGGGGGACCCAGTACTTC. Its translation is CASAPTGGGGGTQYF.

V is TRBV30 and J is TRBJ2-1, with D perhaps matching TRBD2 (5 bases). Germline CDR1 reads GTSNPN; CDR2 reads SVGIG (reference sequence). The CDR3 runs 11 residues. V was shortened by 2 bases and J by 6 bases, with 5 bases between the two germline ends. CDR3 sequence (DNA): TGTGCCTGGAGTCGGGGCAATGAGCAGTTCTTC. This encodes CAWSRGNEQFF. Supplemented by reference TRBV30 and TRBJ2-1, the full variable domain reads SQTIHQWPATLVQPVGSPLSLECTVEGTSNPNLYWYRQAAGRGLQLLFYSVGIGQISSEVPQNLSASRPQDRQFILSSKKLLLSDSGFYLCAWSRGNEQFFGPGTRLTVL.

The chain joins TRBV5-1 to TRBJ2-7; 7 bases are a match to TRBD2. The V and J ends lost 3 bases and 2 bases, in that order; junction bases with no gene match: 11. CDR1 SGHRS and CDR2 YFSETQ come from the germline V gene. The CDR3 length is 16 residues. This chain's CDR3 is CASSYVPSGTPYEQYF. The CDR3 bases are TGCGCCAGCAGCTACGTACCTAGCGGCACGCCCTACGAGCAGTACTTC.

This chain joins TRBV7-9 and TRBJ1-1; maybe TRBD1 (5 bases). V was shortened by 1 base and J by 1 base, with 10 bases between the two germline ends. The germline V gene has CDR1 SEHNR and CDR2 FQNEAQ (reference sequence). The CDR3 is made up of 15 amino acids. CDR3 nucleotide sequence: TGTGCCAGCAGCTTAGATACGGGGGGGAACACTGAAGCTTTCTTT. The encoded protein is CASSLDTGGNTEAFF. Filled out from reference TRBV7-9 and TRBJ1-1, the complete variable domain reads DTGVSQNPRHKITKRGQNVTFRCDPISEHNRLYWYRQTLGQGPEFLTYFQNEAQLEKSRLLSDRFSAERPKGSFSTLEIQRTEQGDSAMYLCASSLDTGGNTEAFFGQGTRLTVV.

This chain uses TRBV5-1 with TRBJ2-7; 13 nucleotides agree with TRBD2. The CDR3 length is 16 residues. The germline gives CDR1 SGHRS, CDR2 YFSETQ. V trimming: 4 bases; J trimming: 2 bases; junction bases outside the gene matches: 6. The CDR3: CASSPPGLAGPYEQYF. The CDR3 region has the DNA TGCGCCAGCAGCCCCCCGGGACTAGCGGGACCCTACGAGCAGTACTTC.

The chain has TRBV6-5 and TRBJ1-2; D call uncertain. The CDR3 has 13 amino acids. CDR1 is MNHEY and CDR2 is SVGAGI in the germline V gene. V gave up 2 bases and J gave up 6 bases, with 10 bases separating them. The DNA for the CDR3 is TGTGCCAGCAGTTACAGAGTAGTAGATGGCTACACCTTC. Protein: CASSYRVVDGYTF.

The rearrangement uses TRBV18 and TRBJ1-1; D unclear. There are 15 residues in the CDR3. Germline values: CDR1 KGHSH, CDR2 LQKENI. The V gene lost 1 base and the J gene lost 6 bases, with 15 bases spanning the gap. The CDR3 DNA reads TGTGCCAGCTCACCACGGTACCAGGAAGGTTCTGAAGCTTTCTTT. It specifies CASSPRYQEGSEAFF. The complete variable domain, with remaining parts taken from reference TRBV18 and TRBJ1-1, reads NAGVMQNPRHLVRRRGQEARLRCSPMKGHSHVYWYRQLPEEGLKFMVYLQKENIIDESGMPKERFSAEFPKEGPSILRIQQVVRGDSAAYFCASSPRYQEGSEAFFGQGTRLTVV.

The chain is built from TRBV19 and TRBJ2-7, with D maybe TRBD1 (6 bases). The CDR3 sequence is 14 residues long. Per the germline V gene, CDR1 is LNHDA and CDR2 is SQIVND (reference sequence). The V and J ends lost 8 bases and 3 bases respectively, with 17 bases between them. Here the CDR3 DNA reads TGTGCCAGTTCTTGGACAGATGAACACTACGAGCAGTACTTC. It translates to CASSWTDEHYEQYF.

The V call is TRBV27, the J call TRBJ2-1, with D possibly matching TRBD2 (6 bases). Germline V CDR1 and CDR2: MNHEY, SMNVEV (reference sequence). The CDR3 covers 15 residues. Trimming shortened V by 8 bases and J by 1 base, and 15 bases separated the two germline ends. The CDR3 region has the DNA TGTGCCAGCTTTTCACTAGCTCGGTCCTACAATGAGCAGTTCTTC. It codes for CASFSLARSYNEQFF.

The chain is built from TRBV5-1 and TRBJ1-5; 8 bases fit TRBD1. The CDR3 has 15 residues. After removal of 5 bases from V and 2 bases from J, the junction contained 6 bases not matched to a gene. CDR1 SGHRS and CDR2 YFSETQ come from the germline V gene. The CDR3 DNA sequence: TGCGCCAGCAGTCCCGGACAGGGAGGCAATCAGCCCCAGCATTTT. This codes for CASSPGQGGNQPQHF.

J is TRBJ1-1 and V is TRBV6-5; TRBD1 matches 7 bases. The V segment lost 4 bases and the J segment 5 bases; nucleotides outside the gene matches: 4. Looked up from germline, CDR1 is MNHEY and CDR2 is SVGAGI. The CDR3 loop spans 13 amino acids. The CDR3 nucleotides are TGTGCCAGCAGTTTACAGGGGTTAACTGAAGCTTTCTTT. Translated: CASSLQGLTEAFF.